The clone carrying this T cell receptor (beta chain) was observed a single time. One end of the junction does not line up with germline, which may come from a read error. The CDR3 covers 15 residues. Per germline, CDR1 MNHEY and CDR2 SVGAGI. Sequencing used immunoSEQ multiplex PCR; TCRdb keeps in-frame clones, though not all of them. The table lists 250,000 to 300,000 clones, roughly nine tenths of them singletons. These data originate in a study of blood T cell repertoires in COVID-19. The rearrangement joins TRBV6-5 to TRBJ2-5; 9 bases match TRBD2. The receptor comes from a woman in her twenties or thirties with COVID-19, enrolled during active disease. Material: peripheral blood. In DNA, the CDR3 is TGTGCCAGCAGTTACGGAGGTAGCGGGGGAGAGAGCCAGTACTTC. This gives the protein CASSYGGSGGESQYF.